These T cell receptor beta chains were read from a single sample in a study of blood T cell repertoires in COVID-19. Sequencing used immunoSEQ multiplex PCR; TCRdb keeps in-frame clones, though not all of them. The top ten hold 8.5% to 14% of the sample, which has about 290,000 clones, under 90% seen once. What was sequenced was peripheral blood. These receptor sequences come from a woman aged 25 to 39 with COVID-19, enrolled during active disease. CDR3s include the opening cysteine and the closing phenylalanine or tryptophan. D genes are given only for firm matches. Clone size is shown for a subset of rows, as once, few, many or a class of expanded clone.

d_call clone_size j_call v_call cdr3_nt cdr3_aa
- - TRBJ2-4 TRBV28 TGTGCCAGCAGTTTTGCCAGTCCCTTTCAGTACTTC CASSFASPFQYF
TRBD1 - TRBJ2-1 TRBV24-1 TGTGCCACCAGTGATTCTCGACAGGGACCTTTTGTCTACAATGAGCAGTTCTTC CATSDSRQGPFVYNEQFF
- - TRBJ1-2 TRBV18 TGTGCCAGCTCACCGGTAAACCAGGGAAAGTATGGCTACACCTTC CASSPVNQGKYGYTF
TRBD1 - TRBJ1-4 TRBV9 TGTGCCAGCAGCCCCCGTCCCGGGACAGGGGTTAATGAAAAACTGTTTTTT CASSPRPGTGVNEKLFF
- - TRBJ1-5 TRBV11-2 TGTGCCAGCAGCTTAACGGGGAGCAATCAGCCCCAGCATTTT CASSLTGSNQPQHF
- - TRBJ1-3 TRBV30 TGTGCCTGGAGTGATGGGGTGTCCGCAGCGGGTCGGTCTGGAAACACCATATATTTT CAWSDGVSAAGRSGNTIYF
- - TRBJ1-1 TRBV5-1 TGCGCCAGCAGCTTGGGGGAGGGGGTTATTTTGGACACTGAAGCTTTCTTT CASSLGEGVILDTEAFF
TRBD1 - TRBJ1-1 TRBV12-3/TRBV12-4 TGTGCCAGCAGCCCCATAGAGGGGGCGCGAGCTTTCTTT CASSPIEGARAFF
- - TRBJ2-1 TRBV10-3 TGTGCCATCGTAGCTGGTACCTACAATGAGCAGTTCTTC CAIVAGTYNEQFF
TRBD2 - TRBJ2-1 TRBV6-2/TRBV6-3 TGTGCCAGCAGTTATTACCCGACTAGCGGGGTCACCTACAATGAGCAGTTCTTC CASSYYPTSGVTYNEQFF
- - TRBJ2-7 TRBV7-8 TGTGCCAGCACGTCAGGGCCGCCCTCCTACGAGCAGTACTTC CASTSGPPSYEQYF
- once TRBJ2-7 TRBV19 TGTGCCAGTAGTATCTCAGGCTACGAGCAGTACTTC CASSISGYEQYF
- - TRBJ2-2 TRBV9 TGTGCCAGCAGCGTAGGCATCCTTCGGGACACCGGGGAGCTGTTTTTT CASSVGILRDTGELFF
- - TRBJ2-5 TRBV5-1 TGCGCCAGCAGCTTGGTTAGCGGAGAAGAGACCCAGTACTTC CASSLVSGEETQYF
TRBD1 - TRBJ2-4 TRBV29-1 TGCAGCGTTGCCCTTATGACAGGGTTGGCCAAAAACATTCAGTACTTC CSVALMTGLAKNIQYF
- - TRBJ1-2 TRBV27 TGTGCCAGCAGTTTAGGGGCCAGAGCCGCCTATCACTATGGCTACACCTTC CASSLGARAAYHYGYTF
TRBD1 - TRBJ2-3 TRBV5-4 TGTGCCAGCAGCTCATGGGACAGCGGCACAGATACGCAGTATTTT CASSSWDSGTDTQYF
- - TRBJ1-3 TRBV5-1 TGCGCCAGCAGCGTGGGGACAATGGGAGGAAACACCATATATTTT CASSVGTMGGNTIYF
TRBD2 - TRBJ2-1 TRBV19 TGTGCCAGTAGTATAGGGGGGGGGACTACAGGTGAGCAGTTCTTC CASSIGGGTTGEQFF
- - TRBJ2-1 TRBV6-2/TRBV6-3 TGTGCCAGCAGTTACCCCATGAGGGGACTGCGAATCCCTTCCACCTACAATGAGCAGTTCTTC CASSYPMRGLRIPSTYNEQFF
- - TRBJ1-4 TRBV6-4 TGTGCCAGCAAATCTCATGGAGGGGGGGACGAAAAACTGTTTTTT CASKSHGGGDEKLFF
- few TRBJ1-2 TRBV4-2 TGTGCCAGCAGCCAAGATAGCTCCACCGGGACTATCTATGGCTACACCTTC CASSQDSSTGTIYGYTF
TRBD1 - TRBJ1-1 TRBV3-1/TRBV3-2 TGTGCCAGCAGCCCCTTTGGGGCGGGACAGGCCTTTTTCGAAGCTTTCTTT CASSPFGAGQAFFEAFF
TRBD1 - TRBJ1-3 TRBV6-5 TGTGCCAGCAGACCCTGGGGACAGGGGGCGAACACCATATATTTT CASRPWGQGANTIYF
TRBD1 - TRBJ1-2 TRBV5-6 TGTGCCAGCAGCTCGTGGGGGACAGCCGGTCACGTTGGCTACACCTTC CASSSWGTAGHVGYTF
- - TRBJ1-5 TRBV21-1 TGTGCCAGCAGCAAGGGGGGACAGGGGGGCCTCCGGGGTCAGCCCCAGCATTTT CASSKGGQGGLRGQPQHF
- - TRBJ1-1 TRBV9 TGTGCCAGCAGCGCCCTGGGACTTAGCGGCGCTGAAGCTTTCTTT CASSALGLSGAEAFF
- - TRBJ2-3 TRBV27 TGTGCCAGCAGTCCACAGGGCGATACGCAGTATTTT CASSPQGDTQYF
- - TRBJ1-4 TRBV7-9 TGTGCCAGCAGCGGGGGACACTTTGCAACTAATGAAAAACTGTTTTTT CASSGGHFATNEKLFF
- - TRBJ2-1 TRBV11-2 TGTGCCAGCAGCCTTGGGGCGGACAGTTCCTACAATGAGCAGTTCTTC CASSLGADSSYNEQFF
- - TRBJ1-6 TRBV6-4 TGTGCCAGCAGTGACAAAGGGGAATCACCCCTCCACTTT CASSDKGESPLHF
- - TRBJ2-5 TRBV7-9 TGTGCCAGCAGCTCCGGCTGGGACTACCAAGAGACCCAGTACTTC CASSSGWDYQETQYF
TRBD2 - TRBJ2-7 TRBV7-6 TGTGCCAGCAGCACCCCGACTAGCGGGGGAGGCTACGAGCAGTACTTC CASSTPTSGGGYEQYF
- - TRBJ1-6 TRBV6-4 TGTGCCAGCAGTGTCAGGGTTGGCTATAATTCACCCCTCCACTTT CASSVRVGYNSPLHF
TRBD1 - TRBJ1-1 TRBV19 TGTGCCAGTAGTGGGGGGACAGGGGGATGGAAAACTGAAGCTTTCTTT CASSGGTGGWKTEAFF
TRBD1 - TRBJ1-5 TRBV19 TGTGCCAGTAGTATGGGCAGGGGGAGAGGTCAGCCCCAGCATTTT CASSMGRGRGQPQHF
TRBD2 - TRBJ2-1 TRBV7-7 TGTGCCAGCAGCTTAAGACTAGCGGACTCCTACAATGAGCAGTTCTTC CASSLRLADSYNEQFF
TRBD1 - TRBJ1-2 TRBV7-2 TGTGCCAGCAGCATAAATCTAGTCGGGACAGGGGCGAGAGGCTACACCTTC CASSINLVGTGARGYTF
- - TRBJ1-2 TRBV28 TGTGCCAGCCTCCCCCCTTTTAGGAGGGGAAACTATGGCTACACCTTC CASLPPFRRGNYGYTF